The source of this T cell receptor beta chain is a study of blood T cells in healthy people across ages. Whenever a sample was processed, at least 6 million PBMCs were isolated. The CDR3 spans 15 residues. The germline V gene encodes CDR1 SGHRS and CDR2 YFSETQ. J lost 11 bases, V lost 4 bases, and 13 bases had no gene match. Next came a second PCR, run for about 6 to 11 cycles, which used a sample-barcoded 5' primer along with a J-beta primer mix. Each CDR3 protein gets one entry after TCRdb re-called the 5' RACE reads with MiXCR. The sample includes about 650,000 distinct CDR3 sequences, about 51% of them seen just once.

Specimen: blood. The chain couples TRBV5-1 to TRBJ2-1; 9 bases align to TRBD2. The receptor comes from a woman of 80 years or more in good health. The CDR3 region has the DNA TGCGCCAGCAGCCCGGAAGGCGGGAGGGGTGATAAGCAGTTCTTC. This codes for CASSPEGGRGDKQFF.